This T cell receptor beta chain was obtained from a study of blood T cell repertoires in COVID-19. Study-level background: Whether acute or convalescent, the COVID-19 samples came from the United States, Italy and Spain. PBMCs, B-cell-depleted T cells, or T cells were the source of the cDNA or gDNA that made up the material.

Per the original methods: Nucleated cell number was recorded as an estimate derived from reference gene primer amplification. Sequenced by immunoSEQ multiplex PCR; TCRdb stores in-frame clones only, minus some. V and J calls and clone size are given by that table; D and trimming were obtained from the DNA. The data show 150,000 to 200,000 clones, 86% seen once. This clone was observed a single time. The V end was cut by 0 bases, the J end by 1 base, with 11 bases between. This CDR3 region has 16 residues. In germline, CDR1 is SGHAT, CDR2 FQNNGV. This sequence joins TRBV11-2 and TRBJ2-3; perhaps TRBD1 as D (6 bases). The source material was peripheral blood. The TCR sequence derives from an older woman with COVID-19, enrolled during active disease. As DNA, the CDR3 is TGTGCCAGCAGCTTAGAGGGGACACCGCGCACAGATACGCAGTATTTT. Amino acids: CASSLEGTPRTDTQYF.